The sequence of this T cell receptor beta chain was determined in a study of cytomegalovirus exposure and HLA in healthy donors. This PCR relied on a set of 60 Vbeta primers and 13 Jbeta primers. The assay was immunoSEQ multiplex PCR, and TCRdb's table has in-frame clones only and misses some. The table records more than 80,000 clones, around four fifths of them present only once. This clonotype originated in a female donor in good health and CMV-seropositive. Sequenced sample: PBMCs.

The DNA of the CDR3 is TGTGCCACCACACTAGCGGGGGGCTCCTACGAGCAGTACTTC. This codes for CATTLAGGSYEQYF. V and J are TRBV2 and TRBJ2-7; TRBD2 aligns across 12 bases. This CDR3 comprises 14 residues. CDR1 SNHLY and CDR2 FYNNEI come from the germline V gene. After removal of 10 bases from V and 0 bases from J, the junction contained 4 bases not matched to a gene.